These T cell receptor beta chains were read from a single sample in a study of cytomegalovirus exposure and HLA in healthy donors. Libraries were prepared by immunoSEQ multiplex PCR; TCRdb keeps only in-frame clonotypes and omits some of them. The sample table sets out roughly 57,000 clones. Input material: PBMCs. Receptors were obtained from a woman aged 25 to 39 in good health and CMV-seropositive. CDR3s include the opening cysteine and the closing phenylalanine or tryptophan. Each record gives: J gene, D gene, V gene, CDR3 protein, CDR3 DNA. A D gene is named only where the DNA matches it firmly.

j_gene: TRBJ2-7
d_gene: -
v_gene: TRBV29-1
CDR3aa: CSVEDPADSSYEQYF
CDR3nt: TGCAGCGTTGAAGATCCGGCGGACAGCTCCTACGAGCAGTACTTC

j_gene: TRBJ2-7
d_gene: -
v_gene: TRBV5-8
CDR3aa: CASSLVASYEQYF
CDR3nt: TGTGCCAGCAGCTTGGTAGCTAGCTACGAGCAGTACTTC

j_gene: TRBJ2-5
d_gene: -
v_gene: TRBV5-5
CDR3aa: CASSPFADEETQYF
CDR3nt: TGTGCCAGCAGCCCTTTCGCTGATGAGGAGACCCAGTACTTC

j_gene: TRBJ2-1
d_gene: -
v_gene: TRBV7-9
CDR3aa: CASSPEADREQFF
CDR3nt: TGTGCCAGCAGCCCTGAAGCGGACCGGGAGCAGTTCTTC

j_gene: TRBJ1-1
d_gene: TRBD1
v_gene: TRBV23-1
CDR3aa: CASSLWTGVVTEAFF
CDR3nt: TGCGCCAGCAGTCTTTGGACAGGGGTTGTCACTGAAGCTTTCTTT

j_gene: TRBJ2-7
d_gene: -
v_gene: TRBV11-3
CDR3aa: CASSFAYPSYEQYF
CDR3nt: TGTGCCAGCAGCTTCGCCTACCCCTCCTACGAGCAGTACTTC

j_gene: TRBJ1-5
d_gene: -
v_gene: TRBV28
CDR3aa: CASSSPVGQAYQPQHF
CDR3nt: TGTGCCAGCAGTTCCCCCGTTGGGCAGGCATATCAGCCCCAGCATTTT

j_gene: TRBJ2-7
d_gene: -
v_gene: TRBV19
CDR3aa: CASRSGPGEQYF
CDR3nt: TGTGCCAGTAGAAGCGGGCCTGGCGAGCAGTACTTC

j_gene: TRBJ1-1
d_gene: TRBD1
v_gene: TRBV5-1
CDR3aa: CASSWGQGVMNTEAFF
CDR3nt: TGCGCCAGCAGCTGGGGACAGGGGGTCATGAACACTGAAGCTTTCTTT

j_gene: TRBJ2-7
d_gene: TRBD1
v_gene: TRBV4-1
CDR3aa: CASSQGTGDYEQYF
CDR3nt: TGCGCCAGCAGCCAGGGGACAGGGGACTACGAGCAGTACTTC

j_gene: TRBJ2-1
d_gene: -
v_gene: TRBV6-1
CDR3aa: CASSAARLTSSYNEQFF
CDR3nt: TGTGCCAGCAGTGCGGCTCGACTCACGAGCTCCTACAATGAGCAGTTCTTC

j_gene: TRBJ1-2
d_gene: TRBD1
v_gene: TRBV13
CDR3aa: CASSHGTGGYYGYTF
CDR3nt: TGTGCCAGCAGCCACGGGACAGGGGGCTACTATGGCTACACCTTC

j_gene: TRBJ2-2
d_gene: -
v_gene: TRBV4-1
CDR3aa: CASSQDSPTGELFF
CDR3nt: TGCGCCAGCAGCCAAGATTCCCCGACCGGGGAGCTGTTTTTT

j_gene: TRBJ2-7
d_gene: -
v_gene: TRBV6-1
CDR3aa: CASSERQGYEQYF
CDR3nt: TGTGCCAGCAGTGAGCGGCAGGGATACGAGCAGTACTTC

j_gene: TRBJ1-2
d_gene: -
v_gene: TRBV30
CDR3aa: CAWSPGANYGYTF
CDR3nt: TGTGCCTGGAGCCCAGGCGCTAACTATGGCTACACCTTC

j_gene: TRBJ2-3
d_gene: TRBD2
v_gene: TRBV30
CDR3aa: CAWSQGIAGDTQYF
CDR3nt: TGTGCCTGGAGTCAGGGCATAGCGGGAGATACGCAGTATTTT

j_gene: TRBJ2-7
d_gene: -
v_gene: TRBV4-1
CDR3aa: CASSQDRVTYEQYF
CDR3nt: TGCGCCAGCAGCCAAGACCGGGTCACCTACGAGCAGTACTTC

j_gene: TRBJ2-3
d_gene: -
v_gene: TRBV30
CDR3aa: CAWSVTTDKQYF
CDR3nt: TGTGCCTGGAGTGTAACCACAGATAAGCAGTATTTT